The 26 T cell receptor beta chains below come from one sample, sequenced in a study of cytomegalovirus exposure and HLA in healthy donors. With 60 Vbeta and 13 Jbeta primers, the PCR was carried out. Assay used: immunoSEQ multiplex PCR; TCRdb lists only in-frame clones, some missing. The sample contains 70,000 to 95,000 clones, around 81% of which appear only once. The sequencing sample was made of PBMCs. These receptors all stem from a woman in her twenties or thirties in good health and CMV-seronegative.

CDR3 DNA: TGTGCCAGCAGCCGACAGGGCCACGAGCAGTACTTC. This gives the protein CASSRQGHEQYF. The chain links TRBV6-5 to TRBJ2-7; 7 bases line up with TRBD1. The V and J ends lost 6 bases and 5 bases, in that order; junction bases with no gene match: 4. The germline V gene has CDR1 MNHEY and CDR2 SVGAGI. This CDR3 has 12 residues.

The rearrangement uses TRBV7-9 and TRBJ2-5; possible D gene TRBD2, 5 bases. Looked up from germline, CDR1 is SEHNR and CDR2 is FQNEAQ (reference sequence). The V end was cut by 2 bases, the J end by 3 bases, with 13 bases between. The CDR3 is 15 amino acids. This chain's CDR3 is CASSLTYEGKETQYF. The CDR3 bases are TGTGCCAGCAGCTTAACTTATGAGGGCAAAGAGACCCAGTACTTC.

This clone was seen once. The J gene is TRBJ2-1, the V gene TRBV6-6, with 7 bases aligning to TRBD1. The length of the CDR3 is 16 residues. Germline lookup yields CDR1 MNHNY and CDR2 SVGAGI (reference sequence). The V and J ends lost 4 bases and 2 bases, in that order; junction bases with no gene match: 8. The CDR3, as DNA: TGTGCCAGCAGTTTCCCCCCGGACAGGACCTACAATGAGCAGTTCTTC. Its protein is CASSFPPDRTYNEQFF.

The rearrangement joins TRBV15 to TRBJ2-7, with D perhaps TRBD2 (6 bases). The CDR3 is 15 amino acids. V was trimmed by 0 bases and J by 3 bases, leaving 12 bases between them. CDR1 LNHNV and CDR2 YYDKDF come from the germline V gene (reference sequence). DNA of the CDR3: TGTGCCACCAGCAGAGAGGGCCGCGGGGACTACGAGCAGTACTTC. This encodes CATSREGRGDYEQYF.

The chain recombines TRBV27 with TRBJ2-7; TRBD1 aligns across 9 bases. This CDR3 region has 15 residues. The germline V gene encodes CDR1 MNHEY and CDR2 SMNVEV (reference sequence). V gave up 10 bases and J gave up 3 bases; unmatched junction bases: 13. CDR3 bases: TGTGCCACCGCCTCCCGGGACAGGGCTATCTACGAGCAGTACTTC. Its protein is CATASRDRAIYEQYF.

This rearrangement joins TRBV19 to TRBJ2-1, with D perhaps matching TRBD1 (6 bases). Trimming stripped 9 bases from V and 5 bases from J, with 20 bases between. From germline, CDR1 is LNHDA and CDR2 SQIVND (reference sequence). The CDR3 contains 15 residues. The CDR3 DNA reads as TGTGCCAGCCAACTACAGGGTCATCCAAACAATGAGCAGTTCTTC. Encoded protein: CASQLQGHPNNEQFF.

The rearrangement links TRBV30 to TRBJ1-1; D is ambiguous. Per germline, CDR1 GTSNPN and CDR2 SVGIG (reference sequence). The germline V and J ends were trimmed by 3 bases and 6 bases, with 14 bases remaining between them. The CDR3 extends over 13 amino acids. The CDR3 region is CAWSPGLSSEAFF. In DNA, the CDR3 is TGTGCCTGGAGCCCCGGACTGTCTTCTGAAGCTTTCTTT.

This sequence joins TRBV6-5 and TRBJ2-1, with 9 bases aligning to TRBD2. Germline CDR1 MNHEY, CDR2 SVGAGI. V was pared by 5 bases and J by 12 bases, with 11 bases of the junction left unmatched. This CDR3 has 14 amino acids. The CDR3 coding sequence is TGTGCCAGCAGTACTGGGGTAGCGGGAGTCGCGCAGTTCTTC. Protein product: CASSTGVAGVAQFF.

The chain is built from TRBV19 and TRBJ1-2; 7 bases map to TRBD1. The V gene end was trimmed by 5 bases and the J gene end by 6 bases; junction bases not matched to a gene: 9. Germline CDR1 and CDR2: LNHDA and SQIVND (reference sequence). CDR3 length: 14 residues. This chain's CDR3 is CASSLPTGIDGYTF. As DNA, the CDR3 is TGTGCCAGTAGTCTCCCGACAGGGATCGATGGCTACACCTTC.

The V and J genes are TRBV10-3 and TRBJ2-7, with D uncertain. CDR1 is ENHRY and CDR2 is SYGVKD in the germline V gene. The CDR3 length is 14 residues. Trimming removed 4 bases at V and 1 base at J, with 11 bases between. In DNA form, the CDR3 reads TGTGCCATCAGTGTAAGAGATCCTTCCTACGAGCAGTACTTC. This translates into CAISVRDPSYEQYF.

This chain links TRBV6-1 with TRBJ1-6; D is uncertain. Germline CDR1 is MNHNS and CDR2 is SASEGT. V lost 1 base to trimming and J lost 10 bases, with 8 bases between them. CDR3 length equals 13 residues. For the CDR3, the DNA is TGTGCCAGCAGTGAAGGCCGGGTATCACCCCTCCACTTT. It specifies CASSEGRVSPLHF.

The V call is TRBV28, the J call TRBJ1-6; 7 positions agree with TRBD1. V dropped 6 bases and J dropped 4; count of bases not matched to a gene: 3. Germline CDR1 and CDR2: MDHEN and SYDVKM. The CDR3 totals 14 residues. The CDR3 coding sequence is TGTGCCAGCAGGCAACAGGGGTATAATTCACCCCTCCACTTT. This translates into CASRQQGYNSPLHF.

This clone was picked up a small number of times. This sequence joins TRBV28 and TRBJ1-3; weak D call: TRBD1 (5 bases). This CDR3 has 16 amino acids. V was clipped by 5 bases and J by 3 bases, with 17 bases between them. CDR1 and CDR2 from the germline V gene are MDHEN and SYDVKM. CDR3 sequence: CASSPLGRQLGNTIYF. DNA for the CDR3: TGTGCCAGCAGTCCCCTCGGACGACAGCTTGGAAACACCATATATTTT.

The J gene is TRBJ1-4, the V gene TRBV6-1; TRBD1 might be the D (5 bases). The V and J ends lost 0 bases and 7 bases respectively, with 15 bases between them. The CDR3 loop spans 16 amino acids. Per the germline V gene, CDR1 is MNHNS and CDR2 is SASEGT. The CDR3 spells CASSEALRGSGEKLFF. CDR3 coding DNA: TGTGCCAGCAGTGAAGCGCTTCGGGGGTCAGGTGAAAAACTGTTTTTT.

The rearrangement joins TRBV28 to TRBJ2-3, with a weak D call TRBD2 (5 bases). This CDR3 is 13 amino acids long. V was cut by 6 bases and J by 2 bases, with 9 bases left in between. The germline V gene has CDR1 MDHEN and CDR2 SYDVKM. CDR3: CASRAGVTDTQYF. The CDR3 DNA reads as TGTGCCAGCAGGGCCGGGGTCACAGATACGCAGTATTTT.

The chain recombines TRBV30 with TRBJ1-3, with a tentative D call TRBD1 (5 bases). Looked up from germline, CDR1 is GTSNPN and CDR2 is SVGIG (reference sequence). The CDR3 is 15 residues long. Between the trimmed V and J ends, which lost 0 bases and 0 bases, there was a span of 9 bases. The chain's CDR3 is CAWSVGQGSGNTIYF. The DNA for the CDR3 is TGTGCCTGGAGTGTGGGGCAGGGCTCTGGAAACACCATATATTTT.

This clone was counted once. The chain combines TRBV12-2 with TRBJ2-2; the table's D call TRBD2 went unverified against the DNA. TRBV12-2 counts as a pseudogene. This CDR3 has 19 amino acids. The chain's CDR3 is CASRLARLAGDGNTGELFF. The CDR3 DNA sequence: TGTGCAAGTCGCTTAGCGCGACTAGCGGGAGATGGGAACACCGGGGAGCTGTTTTTT.

V is TRBV5-6 and J is TRBJ1-6, with TRBD1 identical over 11 bases. V shed 6 bases and J 14 bases; nucleotides not matched to a gene: 13. Looked up from germline, CDR1 is SGHDT and CDR2 is YYEEEE. CDR3 length: 15 residues. In nucleotides, the CDR3 is TGTGCCAGCACCTTCCTGGACAGGGGGCTGGTGGCCCTCCACTTT. It specifies CASTFLDRGLVALHF.

J is TRBJ2-3 and V is TRBV27; TRBD2 is a possible D gene (5 bases). Germline CDR1 and CDR2: MNHEY and SMNVEV (reference sequence). The CDR3 contains 14 residues. V was shortened by 5 bases and J by 3 bases, with 12 bases between the two germline ends. Written as DNA, the CDR3 is TGTGCCAGCAGTAGAATCACGGGGACAGATACGCAGTATTTT. The encoded protein is CASSRITGTDTQYF.

The J gene is TRBJ1-6, the V gene TRBV11-3; D gene unclear. The germline CDR1 and CDR2 sequences are SGHNT and YENEEA. The CDR3 has 20 residues. V shed 2 bases and J shed 2 bases, with 22 bases lying between them. The CDR3 region has the DNA TGTGCCAGCAGCTTATTTCCTTTCCCACTCGGAGGGACCTATAATTCACCCCTCCACTTT. Protein: CASSLFPFPLGGTYNSPLHF.

V usage is TRBV28 and J usage is TRBJ1-1; tentative D call: TRBD1 (6 bases). Trimming removed 8 bases at V and 11 bases at J, with 24 bases between. CDR1 is MDHEN and CDR2 is SYDVKM in the germline V gene. The CDR3 extends over 14 amino acids. In nucleotides, the CDR3 is TGTGCCAGCCACTACTCAGGACAGTCAAGGTGGGCTTTCTTT. It codes for CASHYSGQSRWAFF.

V and J are TRBV4-1 and TRBJ1-2; 10 nucleotides match TRBD1. This CDR3 spans 14 amino acids. The V and J ends lost 5 bases and 7 bases, in that order; junction bases with no gene match: 7. Germline V gene lookup returns CDR1 MGHRA and CDR2 YSYEKL. CDR3 bases: TGCGCCAGCAGCTACCCGGGACAGGGGTCTGGCTACACCTTC. Residues: CASSYPGQGSGYTF.

The chain joins TRBV4-2 to TRBJ2-3; possibly TRBD2 for D (6 bases). The CDR3 loop spans 14 amino acids. Per germline, CDR1 LGHNA and CDR2 YNFKEQ. V lost 1 base to trimming and J lost 6 bases, with 11 bases between them. The CDR3 DNA sequence: TGTGCCAGCAGCCAAGCGACTAGAGCGGATACGCAGTATTTT. Translating gives CASSQATRADTQYF.

CDR3 region: CASSLGQGRGGYTF. In DNA form, the CDR3 reads TGTGCCAGCAGCTTGGGACAGGGCCGGGGTGGCTACACCTTC. The genes are TRBV5-6 and TRBJ1-2; 7 positions match TRBD1. The CDR3 extends over 14 amino acids. The ends lost 0 bases at V and 7 bases at J; junction bases unmatched: 6. CDR1 is SGHDT, CDR2 YYEEEE, per germline.

The rearrangement joins TRBV9 to TRBJ1-4; D gene unclear. This CDR3 spans 15 amino acids. Germline values: CDR1 SGDLS, CDR2 YYNGEE. V was shortened by 0 bases and J by 5 bases, with 11 bases between the two germline ends. CDR3 residues: CASSVGATNNEKLFF. For the CDR3, the DNA is TGTGCCAGCAGCGTAGGGGCCACGAACAATGAAAAACTGTTTTTT.

The J gene is TRBJ2-5, the V gene TRBV5-4, with TRBD1 matching 7 bases. CDR1 and CDR2 from the germline V gene are SGHNT and YYREEE (reference sequence). There are 15 residues in the CDR3. The V and J ends lost 5 bases and 4 bases, in that order; junction bases with no gene match: 11. Here the CDR3 DNA reads TGTGCCAGCAGAACACAGGGGTCGGGTTCAGAGACCCAGTACTTC. Translation gives CASRTQGSGSETQYF.